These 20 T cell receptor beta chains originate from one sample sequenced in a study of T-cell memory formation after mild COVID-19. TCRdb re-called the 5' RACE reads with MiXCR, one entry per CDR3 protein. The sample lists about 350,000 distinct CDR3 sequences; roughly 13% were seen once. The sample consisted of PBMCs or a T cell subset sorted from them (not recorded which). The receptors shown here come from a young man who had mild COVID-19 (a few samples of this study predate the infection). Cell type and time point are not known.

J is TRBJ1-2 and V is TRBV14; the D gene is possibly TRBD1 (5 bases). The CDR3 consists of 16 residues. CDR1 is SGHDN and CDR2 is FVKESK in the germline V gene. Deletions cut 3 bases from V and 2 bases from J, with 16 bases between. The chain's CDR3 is CASSHSTTAENYGYTF. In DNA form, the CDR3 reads TGTGCCAGCAGCCACTCCACGACAGCTGAGAACTATGGCTACACCTTC.

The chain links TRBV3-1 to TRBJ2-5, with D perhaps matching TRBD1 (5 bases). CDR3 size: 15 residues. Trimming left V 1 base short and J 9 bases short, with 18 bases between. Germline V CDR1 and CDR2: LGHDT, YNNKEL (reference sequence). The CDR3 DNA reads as TGTGCCAGCAGCCAAGGGGTATGGGGCCAAAGGGCCCAGTACTTC. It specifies CASSQGVWGQRAQYF.

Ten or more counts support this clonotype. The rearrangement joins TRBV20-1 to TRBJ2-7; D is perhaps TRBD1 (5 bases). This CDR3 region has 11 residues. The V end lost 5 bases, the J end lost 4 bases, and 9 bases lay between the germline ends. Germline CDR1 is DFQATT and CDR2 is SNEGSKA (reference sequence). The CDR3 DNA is TGCAGTGCTCTCGCAGGGTACGAGCAGTACTTC. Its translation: CSALAGYEQYF.

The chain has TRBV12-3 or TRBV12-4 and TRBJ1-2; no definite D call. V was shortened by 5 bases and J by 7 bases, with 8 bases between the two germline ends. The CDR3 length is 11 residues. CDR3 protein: CASSTRGGYTF. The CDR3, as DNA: TGTGCCAGCAGTACCCGCGGTGGCTACACCTTC.

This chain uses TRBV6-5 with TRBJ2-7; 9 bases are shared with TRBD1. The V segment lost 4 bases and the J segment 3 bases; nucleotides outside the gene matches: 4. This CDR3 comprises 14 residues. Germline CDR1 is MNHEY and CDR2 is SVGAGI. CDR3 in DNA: TGTGCCAGCAGTTCACAGGGGGCCCTCTACGAGCAGTACTTC. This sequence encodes CASSSQGALYEQYF.

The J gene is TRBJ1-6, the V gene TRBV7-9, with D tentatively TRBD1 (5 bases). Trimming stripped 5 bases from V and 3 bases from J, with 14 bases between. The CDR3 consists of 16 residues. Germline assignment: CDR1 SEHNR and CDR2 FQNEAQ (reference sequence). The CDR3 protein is CASSPGSGDYNSPLHF. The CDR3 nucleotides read TGTGCCAGCAGCCCCGGGTCGGGGGACTATAATTCACCCCTCCACTTT.

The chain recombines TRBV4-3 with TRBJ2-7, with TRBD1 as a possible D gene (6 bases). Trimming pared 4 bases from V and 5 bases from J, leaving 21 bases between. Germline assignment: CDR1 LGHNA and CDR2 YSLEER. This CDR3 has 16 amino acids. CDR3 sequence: CASSRDRTYRVDEQYV. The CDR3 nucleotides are TGCGCCAGCAGCCGAGACAGGACCTATCGAGTTGACGAGCAGTACGTC.

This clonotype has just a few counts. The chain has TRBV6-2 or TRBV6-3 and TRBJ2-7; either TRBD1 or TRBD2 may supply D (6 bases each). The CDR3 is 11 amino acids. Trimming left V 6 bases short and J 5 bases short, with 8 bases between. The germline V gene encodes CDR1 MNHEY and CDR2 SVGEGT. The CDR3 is CASRRGDEQYF. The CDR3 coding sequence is TGTGCCAGCAGAAGGGGGGACGAGCAGTACTTC.

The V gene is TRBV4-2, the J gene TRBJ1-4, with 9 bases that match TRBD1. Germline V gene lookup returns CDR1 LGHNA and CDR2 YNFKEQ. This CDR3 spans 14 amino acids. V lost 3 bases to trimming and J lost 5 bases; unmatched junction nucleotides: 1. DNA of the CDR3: TGTGCCAGCAGCCAGGGGACAGGGAATGAAAAACTGTTTTTT. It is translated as CASSQGTGNEKLFF.

CDR3: CASSLAPSLYF. The CDR3 DNA reads as TGTGCCAGCAGTTTAGCCCCTAGCTTGTATTTT. The V and J genes are TRBV12-3 or TRBV12-4 and TRBJ2-3; D is perhaps TRBD2 (5 bases). The CDR3 length is 11 residues. V was cut by 0 bases and J by 14 bases, with 9 bases left in between.

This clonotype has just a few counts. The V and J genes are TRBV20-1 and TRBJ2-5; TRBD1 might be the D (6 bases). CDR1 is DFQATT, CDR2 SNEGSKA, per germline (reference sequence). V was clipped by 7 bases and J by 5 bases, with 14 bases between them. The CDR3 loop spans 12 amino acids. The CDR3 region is CSGAGDLETQYF. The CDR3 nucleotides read TGCAGTGGTGCAGGGGACCTGGAGACCCAGTACTTC.

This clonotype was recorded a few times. The CDR3 DNA follows: TGTGCCAGCAGCTTAGTTGGGGGACGGTCGGGCCGACACACTGAAGCTTTCTTT. Translated: CASSLVGGRSGRHTEAFF. V and J are TRBV7-9 and TRBJ1-1, with TRBD1 as a possible D gene (5 bases). Germline CDR1 reads SEHNR; CDR2 reads FQNEAQ (reference sequence). The CDR3 extends over 18 amino acids. Trimming left V 1 base short and J 3 bases short, with 21 bases between. The whole variable domain, remainder taken from reference TRBV7-9 and TRBJ1-1, is DTGVSQNPRHKITKRGQNVTFRCDPISEHNRLYWYRQTLGQGPEFLTYFQNEAQLEKSRLLSDRFSAERPKGSFSTLEIQRTEQGDSAMYLCASSLVGGRSGRHTEAFFGQGTRLTVV.

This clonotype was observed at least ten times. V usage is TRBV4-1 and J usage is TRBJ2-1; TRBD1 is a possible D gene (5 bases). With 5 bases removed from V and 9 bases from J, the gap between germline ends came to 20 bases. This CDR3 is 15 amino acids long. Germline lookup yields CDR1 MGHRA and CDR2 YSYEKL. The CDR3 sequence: CASSFRLGQILEQFF. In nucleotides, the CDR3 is TGCGCCAGCAGCTTTAGATTGGGGCAGATCCTTGAGCAGTTCTTC.

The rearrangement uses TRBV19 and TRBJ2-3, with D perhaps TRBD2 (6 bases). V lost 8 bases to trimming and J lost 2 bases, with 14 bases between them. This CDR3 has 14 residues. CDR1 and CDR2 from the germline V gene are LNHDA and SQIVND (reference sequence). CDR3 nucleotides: TGTGCCAGTCGTCCTAGCGTAGACACAGATACGCAGTATTTT. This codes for CASRPSVDTDTQYF.

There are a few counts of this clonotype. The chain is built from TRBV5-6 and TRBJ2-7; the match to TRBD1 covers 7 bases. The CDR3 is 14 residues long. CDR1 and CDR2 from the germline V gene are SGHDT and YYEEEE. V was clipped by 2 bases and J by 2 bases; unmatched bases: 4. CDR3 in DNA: TGTGCCAGCAGCTTCGGACAGGATACCTACGAGCAGTACTTC. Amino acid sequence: CASSFGQDTYEQYF. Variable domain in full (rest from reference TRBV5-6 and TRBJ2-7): DAGVTQSPTHLIKTRGQQVTLRCSPKSGHDTVSWYQQALGQGPQFIFQYYEEEERQRGNFPDRFSGHQFPNYSSELNVNALLLGDSALYLCASSFGQDTYEQYFGPGTRLTVT.

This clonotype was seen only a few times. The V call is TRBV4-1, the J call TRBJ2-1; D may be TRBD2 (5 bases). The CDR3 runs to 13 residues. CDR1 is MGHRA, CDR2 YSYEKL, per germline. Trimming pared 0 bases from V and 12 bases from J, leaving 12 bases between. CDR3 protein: CASSQDGRSAQFF. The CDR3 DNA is TGCGCCAGCAGCCAAGATGGGAGAAGCGCGCAGTTCTTC.

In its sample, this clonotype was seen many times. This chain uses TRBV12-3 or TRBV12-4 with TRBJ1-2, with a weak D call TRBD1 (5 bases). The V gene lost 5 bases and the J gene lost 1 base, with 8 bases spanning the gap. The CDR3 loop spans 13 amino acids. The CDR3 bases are TGTGCCAGCAGTCGGGACGGTAACTATGGCTACACCTTC. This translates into CASSRDGNYGYTF.

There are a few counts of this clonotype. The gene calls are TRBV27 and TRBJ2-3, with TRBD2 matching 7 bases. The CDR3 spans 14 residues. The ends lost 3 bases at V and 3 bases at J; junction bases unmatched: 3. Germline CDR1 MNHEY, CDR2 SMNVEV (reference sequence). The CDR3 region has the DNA TGTGCCAGCAGTTTCGTCGGGAGGACAGATACGCAGTATTTT. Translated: CASSFVGRTDTQYF.

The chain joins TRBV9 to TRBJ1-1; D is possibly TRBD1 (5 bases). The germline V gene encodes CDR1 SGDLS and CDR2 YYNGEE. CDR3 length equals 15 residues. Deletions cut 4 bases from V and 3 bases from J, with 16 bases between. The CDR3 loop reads CASSPGGFGDTEAFF. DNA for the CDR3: TGTGCCAGCAGCCCTGGGGGGTTCGGGGACACTGAAGCTTTCTTT.

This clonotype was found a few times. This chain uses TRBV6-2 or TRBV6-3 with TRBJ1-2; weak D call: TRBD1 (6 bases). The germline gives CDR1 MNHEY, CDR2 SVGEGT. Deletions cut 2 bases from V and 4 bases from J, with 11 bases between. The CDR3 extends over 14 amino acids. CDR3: CASSYLQGIYGYTF. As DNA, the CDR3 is TGTGCCAGCAGTTACCTACAGGGAATCTATGGCTACACCTTC.